These T cell receptor beta chains were read from a single sample in a study of cytomegalovirus exposure and HLA in healthy donors. The data were produced by immunoSEQ multiplex PCR, yet TCRdb's version contains in-frame clones alone and is incomplete. The sample lists 100,000 to 150,000 clones, roughly 74% occurring once. The sample comprised PBMCs. The receptors were gathered from a man in his forties or fifties in good health and CMV-seronegative. Each CDR3 is given without its conserved first and last residue.

j_call v_call cdr3_aa
TRBJ2-7 TRBV11-2 ASSLGGGAGGYEQY
TRBJ1-1 TRBV18 ASSPDRIMNTEAF
TRBJ1-2 TRBV6-6 ASSSGADRGST
TRBJ1-1 TRBV7-9 ASSPGEGTEAF
TRBJ2-1 TRBV5-8 ASRGGEDEQF
TRBJ2-1 TRBV7-3 ASSGTRGNEQF
TRBJ2-5 TRBV7-2 ASSLVGGGRETQY
TRBJ1-6 TRBV9 ASSEGGPPLH
TRBJ1-6 TRBV4-3 ASSQVGQGANIGNSPLH
TRBJ1-6 TRBV2 ARQELNSPLH
TRBJ1-2 TRBV4-3 ASSPTTGTTGKGYT
TRBJ1-4 TRBV19 ASTPGQDYEKLF
TRBJ2-1 TRBV7-8 ASSPGTYNEQF
TRBJ2-5 TRBV7-9 ASSFRQGGGETQY
TRBJ1-3 TRBV7-9 ASSLWAGAGNTIY
TRBJ2-2 TRBV27 ASSLGGRGELF